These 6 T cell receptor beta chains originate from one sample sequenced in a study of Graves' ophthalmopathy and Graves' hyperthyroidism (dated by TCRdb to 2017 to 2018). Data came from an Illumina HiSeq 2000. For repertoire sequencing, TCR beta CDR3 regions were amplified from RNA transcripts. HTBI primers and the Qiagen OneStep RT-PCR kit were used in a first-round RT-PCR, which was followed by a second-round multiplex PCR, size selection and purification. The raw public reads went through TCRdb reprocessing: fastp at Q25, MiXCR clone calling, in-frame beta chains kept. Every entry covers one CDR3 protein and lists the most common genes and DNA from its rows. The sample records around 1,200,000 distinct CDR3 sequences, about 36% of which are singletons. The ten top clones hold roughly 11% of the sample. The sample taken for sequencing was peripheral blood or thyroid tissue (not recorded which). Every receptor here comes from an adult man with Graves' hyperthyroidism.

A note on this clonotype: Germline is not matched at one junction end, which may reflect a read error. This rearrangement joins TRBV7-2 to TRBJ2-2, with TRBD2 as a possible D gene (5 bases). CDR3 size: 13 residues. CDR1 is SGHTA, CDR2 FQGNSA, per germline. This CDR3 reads CASSVALTGELFF. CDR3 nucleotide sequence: TGTGCCAGCAGCGTAGCGTTAACCGGGGAGCTGTTTTTT.

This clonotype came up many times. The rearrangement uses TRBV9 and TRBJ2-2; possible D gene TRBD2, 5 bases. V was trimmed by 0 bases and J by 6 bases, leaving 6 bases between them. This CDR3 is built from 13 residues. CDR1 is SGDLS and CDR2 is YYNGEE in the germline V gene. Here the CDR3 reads CASSVGGAGELFF. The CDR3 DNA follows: TGTGCCAGCAGCGTAGGGGGAGCCGGGGAGCTGTTTTTT.

The CDR3 sequence is CASSADSGTQYF. CDR3 nucleotide sequence: TGTGCCAGCAGCGCAGACTCCGGGACCCAGTACTTC. The rearrangement links TRBV2 to TRBJ2-5; D remains ambiguous. The CDR3 is 12 amino acids. The V end was cut by 6 bases, the J end by 7 bases, with 12 bases between. Germline V gives CDR1 SNHLY, CDR2 FYNNEI. Full variable domain (remainder filled in from reference TRBV2 and TRBJ2-5): EPEVTQTPSHQVTQMGQEVILRCVPISNHLYFYWYRQILGQKVEFLVSFYNNEISEKSEIFDDQFSVERPDGSNFTLKIRSTKLEDSAMYFCASSADSGTQYFGPGTRLLVL.

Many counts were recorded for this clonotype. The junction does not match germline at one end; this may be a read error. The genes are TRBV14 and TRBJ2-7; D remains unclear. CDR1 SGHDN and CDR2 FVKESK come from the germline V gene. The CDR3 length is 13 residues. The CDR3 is CASSQDFGYQQYF. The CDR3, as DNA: TGTGCCAGCAGCCAAGATTTCGGCTACCAGCAGTACTTC.

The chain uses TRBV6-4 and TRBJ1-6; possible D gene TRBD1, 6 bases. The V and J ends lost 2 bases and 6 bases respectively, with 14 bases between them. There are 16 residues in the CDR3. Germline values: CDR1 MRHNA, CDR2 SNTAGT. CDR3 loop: CASSDEGGNGNSPLHF. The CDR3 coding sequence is TGTGCCAGCAGTGACGAAGGGGGGAATGGTAATTCACCCCTCCACTTT.

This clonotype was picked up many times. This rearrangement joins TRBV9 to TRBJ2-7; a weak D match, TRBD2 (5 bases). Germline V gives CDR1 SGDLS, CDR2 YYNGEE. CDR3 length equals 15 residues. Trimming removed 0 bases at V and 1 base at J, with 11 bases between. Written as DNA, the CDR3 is TGTGCCAGCAGCGTAGCCAGCGGCCCATCCTACGAGCAGTACTTC. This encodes CASSVASGPSYEQYF.